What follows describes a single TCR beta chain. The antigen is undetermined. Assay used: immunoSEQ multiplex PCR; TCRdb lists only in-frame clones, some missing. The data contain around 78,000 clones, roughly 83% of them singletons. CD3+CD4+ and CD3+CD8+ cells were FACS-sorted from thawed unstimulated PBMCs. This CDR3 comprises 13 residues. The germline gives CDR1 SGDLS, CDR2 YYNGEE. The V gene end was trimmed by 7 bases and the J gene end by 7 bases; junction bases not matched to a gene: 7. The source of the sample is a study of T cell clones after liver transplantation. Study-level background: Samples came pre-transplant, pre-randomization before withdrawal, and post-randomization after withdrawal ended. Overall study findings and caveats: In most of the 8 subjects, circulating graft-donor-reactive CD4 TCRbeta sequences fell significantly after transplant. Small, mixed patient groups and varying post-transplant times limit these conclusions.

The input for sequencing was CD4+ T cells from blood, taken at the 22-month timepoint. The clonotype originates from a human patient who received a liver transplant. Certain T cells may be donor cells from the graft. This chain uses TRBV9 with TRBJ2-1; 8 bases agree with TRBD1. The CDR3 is CASRDRSSNEQFF. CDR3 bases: TGTGCCAGCCGGGACAGGAGTTCGAATGAGCAGTTCTTC. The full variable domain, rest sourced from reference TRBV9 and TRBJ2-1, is DSGVTQTPKHLITATGQRVTLRCSPRSGDLSVYWYQQSLDQGLQFLIQYYNGEERAKGNILERFSAQQFPDLHSELNLSSLELGDSALYFCASRDRSSNEQFFGPGTRLTVL.